The table lists the clone carrying this T cell receptor beta chain with a few counts. Its antigen remains unknown. V lost 2 bases and J lost 7; bases outside the gene matches: 10. This CDR3 is built from 17 residues. Germline values: CDR1 MNHNY, CDR2 SVGAGI (reference sequence). In making diagnoses, clinical symptoms, serum thyroxine and TRAb, thyroid ultrasound and orbital computed tomography were all used. TCR beta CDR3 regions were amplified from RNA transcripts. The TCR CDR3 was amplified in a first-round RT-PCR using the HTBI primer set. From the multiplex PCR reads, TCRdb called clonotypes with MiXCR, one entry per CDR3 protein. Found here are 410,000 or so distinct CDR3 sequences, roughly 14% of them singletons; the top ten hold less than 15%. The sample originates from a study of T cells in Graves' hyperthyroidism and ophthalmopathy. Study observations and caveats: Within blood appeared most thyroid clonotypes that had expanded above 0.001.

Material: blood. The V call is TRBV6-6, the J call TRBJ2-2, with 10 nucleotides matching TRBD2. This TCR was sampled from a man between 18 and 29 years old with Graves' ophthalmopathy. The CDR3 nucleotides read TGTGCCAGCAGTTACAGTCTAGCGGGAGTCCGGAACGGGGAGCTGTTTTTT. Protein: CASSYSLAGVRNGELFF.